These 9 T cell receptor beta chains came from one sample sequenced in a study of CD8 T cells in ankylosing spondylitis. TCRdb reanalysed the 5' RACE reads using MiXCR and keeps one entry per CDR3 protein. The sample yields roughly 150,000 distinct CDR3 sequences, about 7% seen once. Sequenced: blood, either unsorted or a sorted T cell fraction (not recorded which). Every receptor here comes from a female donor with ankylosing spondylitis or in good health (not recorded which).

Ten or more counts support this clonotype. V usage is TRBV12-3 or TRBV12-4 and J usage is TRBJ2-3, with TRBD1 identical over 12 bases. There are 16 residues in the CDR3. The V and J ends lost 0 bases and 5 bases, in that order; junction bases with no gene match: 3. The CDR3 DNA reads as TGTGCCAGCAGTTTAGCGGGACAGGGGGCAGGAGATACGCAGTATTTT. Protein: CASSLAGQGAGDTQYF.

This clonotype was picked up many times. This chain connects TRBV25-1 to TRBJ1-2, with TRBD1 as a possible D gene (5 bases). Looked up from germline, CDR1 is MGHDK and CDR2 is SYGVNS. V was pared by 6 bases and J by 8 bases, with 19 bases between. CDR3 length equals 14 residues. CDR3 sequence reads: CASRGVGTSLGYTF. For the CDR3, the DNA is TGTGCCAGCAGGGGGGTCGGGACCTCCTTGGGCTACACCTTC.

This clonotype was found many times. This chain joins TRBV12-3 or TRBV12-4 and TRBJ1-3, with D perhaps matching TRBD1 (5 bases). This CDR3 region has 12 residues. V was pared by 6 bases and J by 4 bases, with 7 bases between. The CDR3 DNA reads as TGTGCCAGCAGGCGGACAGGAAACACCATATATTTT. Translating gives CASRRTGNTIYF.

The chain employs TRBV5-4 and TRBJ2-5; TRBD2 is a possible D gene (6 bases). The CDR3 sequence is 13 residues long. The germline V gene encodes CDR1 SGHNT and CDR2 YYREEE (reference sequence). V lost 4 bases to trimming and J lost 5 bases, with 12 bases between them. Here the CDR3 reads CASSTRDFETQYF. The CDR3 bases are TGTGCCAGCAGCACCCGGGACTTTGAGACCCAGTACTTC.

This clonotype was counted ten times or more. The V and J genes are TRBV10-3 and TRBJ1-5; TRBD1 is a possible D gene (6 bases). V lost 11 bases, J lost 4 bases, and 15 bases lay in between. Germline values: CDR1 ENHRY, CDR2 SYGVKD. CDR3 length equals 13 residues. The DNA of the CDR3 is TGTGCCGCGACAGGTTCTCCAAATCAGCCCCAGCATTTT. Protein sequence: CAATGSPNQPQHF.

This clonotype occurred many times. The rearrangement uses TRBV7-8 and TRBJ1-2; tentative D call: TRBD1 (5 bases). CDR1 SGHVS and CDR2 FQNEAQ come from the germline V gene. V was cut by 9 bases and J by 2 bases, with 13 bases left in between. This CDR3 region has 13 residues. The CDR3 DNA follows: TGTGCCAGTCAGGGTGGATCCAACTATGGCTACACCTTC. Residues: CASQGGSNYGYTF.

This clonotype was recorded at least ten times. V usage is TRBV5-1 and J usage is TRBJ2-3, with 8 bases that match TRBD1. Germline V gene data show CDR1 as SGHRS and CDR2 as YFSETQ. CDR3 length: 18 residues. The V and J ends lost 4 bases and 2 bases, in that order; junction bases with no gene match: 15. The CDR3 is CASSQTTGGQETTDTQYF. The CDR3 bases are TGCGCCAGCAGCCAGACAACCGGGGGACAGGAGACCACAGATACGCAGTATTTT.

This clonotype was detected a few times. This chain connects TRBV5-4 to TRBJ1-2; TRBD1 agrees at 11 bases. The CDR3 loop spans 14 amino acids. With 7 bases clipped from V and 6 bases from J, the junction kept 8 bases outside the gene matches. The V gene's germline CDR1 is SGHNT and CDR2 YYREEE (reference sequence). The CDR3: CASWRTGGTNGYTF. Written as DNA, the CDR3 is TGTGCCAGCTGGCGGACAGGGGGCACCAATGGCTACACCTTC.

This clonotype was seen many times. J is TRBJ1-2 and V is TRBV5-1; a possible D gene is TRBD1 (5 bases). Trimming took off 0 bases at V and 2 bases at J, with 11 bases between the two ends. The V gene's germline CDR1 is SGHRS and CDR2 YFSETQ. The CDR3 loop spans 15 amino acids. For the CDR3, the DNA is TGCGCCAGCAGCTTGGAGGGACGGCAGAACTATGGCTACACCTTC. Its protein is CASSLEGRQNYGYTF. The whole variable domain, filled in from reference TRBV5-1 and TRBJ1-2, reads KAGVTQTPRYLIKTRGQQVTLSCSPISGHRSVSWYQQTPGQGLQFLFEYFSETQRNKGNFPGRFSGRQFSNSRSEMNVSTLELGDSALYLCASSLEGRQNYGYTFGSGTRLTVV.